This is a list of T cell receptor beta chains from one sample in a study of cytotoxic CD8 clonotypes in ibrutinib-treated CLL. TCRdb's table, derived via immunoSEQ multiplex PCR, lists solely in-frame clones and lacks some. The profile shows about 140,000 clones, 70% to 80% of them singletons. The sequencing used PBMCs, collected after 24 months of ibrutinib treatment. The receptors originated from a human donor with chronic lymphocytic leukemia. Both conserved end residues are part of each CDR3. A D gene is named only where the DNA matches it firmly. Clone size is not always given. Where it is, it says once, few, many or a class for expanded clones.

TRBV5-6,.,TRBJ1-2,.,CASSSRGGYGYTF,TGTGCCAGCAGCTCCCGGGGGGGCTATGGCTACACCTTC
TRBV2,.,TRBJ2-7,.,CASKGDNGILGEQYF,TGTGCCAGCAAGGGGGACAATGGGATCCTGGGCGAGCAGTACTTC
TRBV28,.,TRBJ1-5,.,CASSPRGGGMSSQPQHF,TGTGCCAGCAGCCCCAGGGGCGGGGGGATGTCAAGTCAGCCCCAGCATTTT
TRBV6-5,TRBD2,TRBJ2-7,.,CATRPSGLAGGVQYF,TGTGCCACCCGCCCCTCCGGACTAGCGGGAGGGGTGCAGTACTTC
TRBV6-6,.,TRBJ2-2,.,CASSYATGELFF,TGTGCCAGCAGTTACGCCACCGGGGAGCTGTTTTTT
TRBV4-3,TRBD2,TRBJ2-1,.,CASSQGASGRVVYNEQFF,TGCGCCAGCAGCCAAGGGGCTAGCGGGAGGGTAGTTTACAATGAGCAGTTCTTC
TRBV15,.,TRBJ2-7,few,CATSSSWRGEQYF,TGTGCCACCAGCAGCTCGTGGCGGGGAGAGCAGTACTTC
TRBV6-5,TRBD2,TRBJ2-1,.,CASSYSGGSAYNEQFF,TGTGCCAGCAGTTACTCCGGCGGGAGTGCATACAATGAGCAGTTCTTC
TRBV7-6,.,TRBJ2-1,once,CASSGGQETNEQFF,TGTGCCAGCAGTGGGGGGCAGGAGACCAATGAGCAGTTCTTC
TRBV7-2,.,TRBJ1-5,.,CASSHAGGPQHF,TGTGCCAGCAGCCACGCGGGGGGGCCCCAGCATTTT
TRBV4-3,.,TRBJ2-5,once,CASSQGLGNQETQYF,TGCGCCAGCAGCCAAGGTCTCGGAAACCAAGAGACCCAGTACTTC